This entry lists 6 T cell receptor beta chains sequenced from one sample in a study of T cell responses to AZD1222 COVID-19 vaccine. The table came from immunoSEQ multiplex PCR; TCRdb's copy has only in-frame clones and leaves some out. The sample carries 120,000 or so clones, approximately 90% recorded once. The specimen comprised peripheral blood, sampled on day 0 of MenACWY control vaccination. The receptors originated from an adult in good health.

The rearrangement links TRBV9 to TRBJ1-2; no reliable D call. V shed 1 base and J shed 8 bases, with 24 bases lying between them. This CDR3 is 17 amino acids long. CDR1 is SGDLS, CDR2 YYNGEE, per germline. The CDR3 DNA follows: TGTGCCAGCAGCGTAAGCCAGGCGGCGGCAGCCTCCTACGGCTACACCTTC. Amino acid sequence: CASSVSQAAAASYGYTF.

The J gene is TRBJ2-1, the V gene TRBV11-2, with 9 bases identical to TRBD1. The trim removed 6 bases at V and 7 bases at J, leaving 7 bases unmatched. This CDR3 region has 14 residues. Per the germline V gene, CDR1 is SGHAT and CDR2 is FQNNGV. In DNA, the CDR3 is TGTGCCAGCAGTGACGGGACAGGGCCTAATGAGCAGTTCTTC. This translates into CASSDGTGPNEQFF. Looking up the rest from reference TRBV11-2 and TRBJ2-1 gives the full variable domain: EAGVAQSPRYKIIEKRQSVAFWCNPISGHATLYWYQQILGQGPKLLIQFQNNGVVDDSQLPKDRFSAERLKGVDSTLKIQPAKLEDSAVYLCASSDGTGPNEQFFGPGTRLTVL.

The chain carries TRBV27 and TRBJ1-2, with unresolved D. Per the germline V gene, CDR1 is MNHEY and CDR2 is SMNVEV (reference sequence). V lost 0 bases and J 10 bases, leaving 12 bases between the germline ends. The CDR3 loop spans 13 amino acids. CDR3 sequence: CASSLSAGLTYTF. The CDR3 DNA sequence: TGTGCCAGCAGTTTATCGGCCGGGTTAACCTACACCTTC.

The rearrangement uses TRBV7-9 and TRBJ1-6, with D perhaps matching TRBD1 (5 bases). V lost 4 bases, J lost 9 bases, and 16 bases lay in between. Germline V lookup: CDR1 SEHNR, CDR2 FQNEAQ (reference sequence). The CDR3 spans 15 residues. The CDR3 region is CASSSTGSFVSPLHF. For the CDR3, the DNA is TGTGCCAGCAGCTCCACAGGCTCTTTTGTTTCACCCCTCCACTTT.

The chain has TRBV7-2 and TRBJ2-5; D is tentatively TRBD1 or TRBD2 (5 bases each). The V end lost 4 bases, the J end lost 5 bases, and 20 bases lay between the germline ends. CDR1 is SGHTA, CDR2 FQGNSA, per germline. The length of the CDR3 is 16 residues. The CDR3, as DNA: TGTGCCAGCAGCTCGAATCCGGGACCACTGACGGAGACCCAGTACTTC. Translation gives CASSSNPGPLTETQYF.

The J gene is TRBJ2-7, the V gene TRBV11-2; 9 bases are a match to TRBD2. Germline V gene lookup returns CDR1 SGHAT and CDR2 FQNNGV. CDR3 length equals 15 residues. V was pared by 1 base and J by 5 bases, with 6 bases of the junction left unmatched. The CDR3 sequence: CASSLAVAGVHEQYF. The CDR3, as DNA: TGTGCCAGCAGCTTAGCGGTAGCGGGAGTCCACGAGCAGTACTTC. The full variable domain, completed using reference TRBV11-2 and TRBJ2-7, is EAGVAQSPRYKIIEKRQSVAFWCNPISGHATLYWYQQILGQGPKLLIQFQNNGVVDDSQLPKDRFSAERLKGVDSTLKIQPAKLEDSAVYLCASSLAVAGVHEQYFGPGTRLTVT.